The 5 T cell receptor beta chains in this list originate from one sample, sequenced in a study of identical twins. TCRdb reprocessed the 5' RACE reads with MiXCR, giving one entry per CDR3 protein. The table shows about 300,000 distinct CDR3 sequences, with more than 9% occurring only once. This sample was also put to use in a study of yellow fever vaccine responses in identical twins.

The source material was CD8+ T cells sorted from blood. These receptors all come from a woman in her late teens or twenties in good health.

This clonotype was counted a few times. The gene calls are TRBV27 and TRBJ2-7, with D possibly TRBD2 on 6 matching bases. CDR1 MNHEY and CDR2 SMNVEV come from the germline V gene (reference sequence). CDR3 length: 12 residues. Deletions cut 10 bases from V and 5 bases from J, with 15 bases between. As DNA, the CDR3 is TGTGCCACGGGAGATTTGGTCAACGAGCAGTACTTC. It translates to CATGDLVNEQYF.

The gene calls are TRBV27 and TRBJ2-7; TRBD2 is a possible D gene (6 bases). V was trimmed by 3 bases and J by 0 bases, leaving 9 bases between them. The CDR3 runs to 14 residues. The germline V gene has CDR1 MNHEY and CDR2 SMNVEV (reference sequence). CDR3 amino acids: CASSLAGLSYEQYF. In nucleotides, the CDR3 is TGTGCCAGCAGTTTGGCGGGGCTCTCCTACGAGCAGTACTTC.

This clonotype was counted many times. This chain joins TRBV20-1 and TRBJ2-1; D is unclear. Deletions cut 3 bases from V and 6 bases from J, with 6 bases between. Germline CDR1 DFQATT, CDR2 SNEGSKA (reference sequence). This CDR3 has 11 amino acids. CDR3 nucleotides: TGCAGTGCTAGGGCCGTCAATGAGCAGTTCTTC. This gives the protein CSARAVNEQFF.

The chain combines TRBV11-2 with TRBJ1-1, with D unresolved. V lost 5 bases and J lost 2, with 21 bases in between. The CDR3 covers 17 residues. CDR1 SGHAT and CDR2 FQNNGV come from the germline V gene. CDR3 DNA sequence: TGTGCCAGCAGCCCTTACCGGACTCCAGAGGGTAACACTGAAGCTTTCTTT. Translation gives CASSPYRTPEGNTEAFF. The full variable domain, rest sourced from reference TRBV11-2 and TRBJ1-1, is EAGVAQSPRYKIIEKRQSVAFWCNPISGHATLYWYQQILGQGPKLLIQFQNNGVVDDSQLPKDRFSAERLKGVDSTLKIQPAKLEDSAVYLCASSPYRTPEGNTEAFFGQGTRLTVV.

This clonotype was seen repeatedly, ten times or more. The CDR3 DNA is TGCGCCAGCAGCTCCTACGCGGGAGCAGTAGATACGCAGTATTTT. Its translation: CASSSYAGAVDTQYF. This chain uses TRBV5-1 with TRBJ2-3; 7 bases agree with TRBD2. The junction had 9 bases not matched to a gene; V was cut back by 3 bases and J by 5 bases. The CDR3 runs 15 residues. CDR1 is SGHRS and CDR2 is YFSETQ in the germline V gene.